These 5 T cell receptor beta chains were sequenced from one sample in a study of post-analysis software for immune sequencing data. Unique molecular identifiers were built into the TCR beta cDNA libraries. TCRdb analysed the PCR reads with MiXCR anew, one entry per CDR3 protein. The table includes 600,000 to 750,000 distinct CDR3 sequences, 59% detected once. The antigens these receptors bind are not known. General study points: In patients, five or six TRBV segments were more frequent than in controls, with TRBV5-6, TRBV5-1 and TRBV20-1 among them.

Material: blood. These receptors were collected from a girl aged 2-10 years with multiple sclerosis.

The genes are TRBV6-2 or TRBV6-3 and TRBJ2-7; D remains ambiguous. The J call could be wrong; TRBJ2-5 is a better fit for the DNA end. This CDR3 comprises 13 residues. Per germline, CDR1 MNHEY and CDR2 SVGEGT. The CDR3 here is CASLPVGQETQYF. The CDR3 region has the DNA TGTGCCAGCCTGCCGGTCGGTCAAGAGACCCAGTACTTC.

This chain joins TRBV19 and TRBJ2-7; 11 bases agree with TRBD2. V gave up 6 bases and J gave up 2 bases; unmatched junction bases: 3. This CDR3 comprises 14 residues. Germline CDR1 LNHDA, CDR2 SQIVND (reference sequence). CDR3 in amino acids: CASSMTSGTYEQYF. CDR3 nucleotides: TGTGCCAGTAGCATGACTAGCGGGACCTACGAGCAGTACTTC.

This clonotype was observed a handful of times. This chain links TRBV7-2 with TRBJ1-2; D unresolved. From germline, CDR1 is SGHTA and CDR2 FQGNSA. CDR3 length equals 17 residues. V lost 5 bases and J 8 bases, leaving 27 bases between the germline ends. The CDR3 region has the DNA TGTGCCAGCAGCCCATACGGGGAATCTGGCGGAGCGTACGGCTACACCTTC. It encodes CASSPYGESGGAYGYTF.

DNA for the CDR3: TGTGCCACCAGCAGAGTGGGGGAACGCACAGATACGCAGTATTTT. Protein sequence: CATSRVGERTDTQYF. The chain links TRBV15 to TRBJ2-3, with D perhaps being TRBD1 or TRBD2 (5 bases each). CDR3 length: 15 residues. Between the trimmed V and J ends, which lost 1 base and 1 base, there was a span of 9 bases. Germline lookup yields CDR1 LNHNV and CDR2 YYDKDF (reference sequence).

This chain joins TRBV5-1 and TRBJ2-2; D perhaps matches TRBD1 (6 bases). Germline loops: CDR1 SGHRS, CDR2 YFSETQ. The CDR3 has 15 amino acids. V was pared by 3 bases and J by 0 bases, with 9 bases between. CDR3 region: CASSWGHSNTGELFF. The DNA of the CDR3 is TGCGCCAGCAGCTGGGGACACTCGAACACCGGGGAGCTGTTTTTT. Complete variable domain (other parts from reference TRBV5-1 and TRBJ2-2): KAGVTQTPRYLIKTRGQQVTLSCSPISGHRSVSWYQQTPGQGLQFLFEYFSETQRNKGNFPGRFSGRQFSNSRSEMNVSTLELGDSALYLCASSWGHSNTGELFFGEGSRLTVL.